The rows below give T cell receptor beta chains drawn from one sample of a study of T cell repertoires in cytomegalovirus infection. TCRdb re-analysed the reads in MiXCR, keeping a single row per CDR3 protein. This repertoire shows roughly 280,000 distinct CDR3 sequences, roughly 15% found once; its top ten account for around 9.5%. Input material: PBMCs. The origin of the receptors is a human donor in good health (CMV status not recorded). Some clones in this sample may be carry-over from other donors' samples. The CDR3 runs from the conserved cysteine through the conserved F or W. The D gene is left open where the match is weak. Rows may omit the clone size; those that give it use once, few, many or a size class.

TRBV7-2,TRBJ1-2,TRBD1,many,CASRFGTAPYTF,TGTGCCAGCAGGTTCGGGACAGCCCCCTACACCTTC
TRBV12-3/TRBV12-4,TRBJ2-3,NA,many,CASSLFSGTDTQYF,TGTGCCAGCAGTTTGTTTAGTGGCACAGATACGCAGTATTTT
TRBV7-2,TRBJ2-1,NA,many,CASSPDTSTYNEQFF,TGTGCCAGCAGCCCGGACACGTCTACCTACAATGAGCAGTTCTTC
TRBV12-3/TRBV12-4,TRBJ1-1,TRBD1,many,CASRTRGQGTTEAFF,TGTGCCAGCAGAACTCGCGGACAGGGGACCACTGAAGCTTTCTTT
TRBV6-5,TRBJ2-2,NA,NA,CASRGGVAAKFGELFF,TGTGCCAGCAGGGGGGGAGTAGCGGCCAAGTTCGGGGAGCTGTTTTTT
TRBV5-1,TRBJ1-1,NA,NA,CASNLSPRGTEAFF,TGCGCCAGCAACTTATCGCCCCGGGGGACTGAAGCTTTCTTT
TRBV19,TRBJ2-1,TRBD2,NA,CACRSRGGVYNEQFF,TGTGCCTGTAGATCCCGGGGGGGTGTCTACAATGAGCAGTTCTTC
TRBV15,TRBJ1-3,NA,NA,CATSRGISGNTIYF,TGTGCCACCAGCAGGGGAATCTCTGGAAACACCATATATTTT
TRBV14,TRBJ2-3,TRBD1,few,CASSQDRDRRTDTQYF,TGTGCCAGCAGCCAAGATCGGGACAGGAGGACAGATACGCAGTATTTT
TRBV27,TRBJ2-5,TRBD2,few,CASSLRDLAGAETQYF,TGTGCCAGCAGTCTCCGGGACCTAGCGGGAGCAGAGACCCAGTACTTC
TRBV12-3/TRBV12-4,TRBJ1-5,NA,NA,CASSLTEEQPQHF,TGTGCCAGCAGTTTGACAGAAGAGCAGCCCCAGCATTTT
TRBV20-1,TRBJ1-5,TRBD1,few,CSASRTIAGTGDNQPQHF,TGCAGTGCTAGCCGAACTATAGCCGGGACAGGGGACAATCAGCCCCAGCATTTT
TRBV7-2,TRBJ2-3,NA,NA,CASSLLAQYF,TGTGCCAGCAGCCTTTTGGCGCAGTATTTT
TRBV10-3,TRBJ2-7,NA,many,CAISEGYYEQYF,TGTGCCATCAGTGAGGGATACTACGAGCAGTACTTC
TRBV7-9,TRBJ2-7,NA,many,CASSLFQDPYEQYF,TGTGCCAGCAGCTTATTCCAGGACCCCTACGAGCAGTACTTC
TRBV29-1,TRBJ1-2,NA,many,CSAGPGANYGYTF,TGCAGCGCTGGTCCGGGAGCCAACTATGGCTACACCTTC
TRBV20-1,TRBJ1-1,NA,NA,CSARGQMNTEAFF,TGCAGTGCTAGGGGACAAATGAACACTGAAGCTTTCTTT
TRBV10-2,TRBJ2-5,NA,NA,CASSESATGSETQYF,TGCGCCAGCAGTGAGTCGGCGACAGGCTCAGAGACCCAGTACTTC
TRBV5-6,TRBJ2-2,NA,NA,CASSPPRKPTGELFF,TGTGCCAGCAGCCCACCCAGAAAACCCACCGGGGAGCTGTTTTTT
TRBV27,TRBJ1-1,NA,few,CASSLPKIGRNTEAFF,TGTGCCAGCAGTTTACCTAAAATAGGGAGGAACACTGAAGCTTTCTTT
TRBV5-1,TRBJ1-2,NA,NA,CASSLAQGWDGYTF,TGCGCCAGCAGCTTGGCCCAAGGTTGGGATGGCTACACCTTC
TRBV6-5,TRBJ2-1,NA,NA,CASSYSRGGLSYNEQFF,TGTGCCAGCAGTTACTCCAGGGGGGGACTCTCCTACAATGAGCAGTTCTTC
TRBV11-2,TRBJ2-3,TRBD2,few,CASSPPTSGIRDTQYF,TGTGCCAGCAGCCCCCCGACTAGCGGGATCAGAGATACGCAGTATTTT